The source of this T cell receptor beta chain is a study of blood T cell repertoires in COVID-19 (dated by TCRdb to the early 2020s). A note on the overall study: Samples covering the acute and convalescent phases of COVID-19 were provided by collaborators in the United States, Italy and Spain. The dataset comprised deeply sampled blood TCRbeta repertoires from subjects exposed to, actively infected with, or recovered from COVID-19. The samples were drawn from the first 160 participants of the ongoing ImmuneRACE study and from 1,200 or so subjects provided by 6 global collaborators. The material from the prospective study consisted of cDNA or gDNA derived from T cells, B-cell-depleted T cells, or PBMCs. Nearly every sample came with metadata listing a de-identified subject ID, COVID-19 status, age in years and sex. HLA class I and class II types, where available, came from metadata supplied by the sample provider rather than from assay-based typing. A freely available public database, intended as a resource for researchers studying the immune response to SARS-CoV-2, is where the repertoires were released. Paper-wide results and their limitations: The amount of clinical and demographic metadata varied by source and participant and was provided uncurated.

Based on the germline V gene (reference sequence), the CDR1 and CDR2 sequences are LNHNV and YYDKDF. Relative to germline, V is missing 1 base and J is missing 5 bases, with 10 bases of the junction outside any gene match. Inclusive of the bounding cysteine and phenylalanine, the CDR3 is 17 residues long. The read is trimmed to its CDR3 DNA, 51 bases read in frame from base 1. TCRbeta CDR3 regions were amplified from genomic DNA by means of the immunoSEQ Assay, a bias-controlled multiplex PCR. The study's own analysis went as follows. Nucleated cell counts per sample were estimated from amplification of reference gene primers within the assay. To quantify the absolute abundance of each unique TCRbeta CDR3 rearrangement, sequence reads were collapsed and filtered. For each sample, productive Simpson clonality was calculated as the square root of Simpson's diversity index across productive rearrangements. The table was pulled from immuneACCESS by TCRdb, which kept in-frame rearrangements only. Such tables lose some clones; where checked, under half of the loss comes from unresolved V genes, and the rest has no known cause. The V and J calls and clone size were taken over from that table, and D and trimming were inferred from the DNA. In all, the sample holds over 60,000 clones, and 70% to 80% of those were seen once. About 47% of the sample belongs to the ten largest clones.

The collaborating institutions used their own protocols to collect whole blood in K2EDTA tubes. For TCRbeta analysis, collaborator samples were shipped as frozen whole blood, as isolated PBMCs, or as DNA extracted from either sample type. With regard to this clone: Its antigen specificity is not known. It has no much larger one-base neighbor in the sample; base qualities were not kept.

The chain links TRBV15 with TRBJ1-4; TRBD1 agrees with 7 junctional bases. The receptor's source is an elderly woman with acute or convalescent COVID-19. Input material: peripheral blood. The CDR3 corresponds to CATSRGTGGGSNEKLFF. The sequenced DNA is TGTGCCACCAGCAGAGGGACAGGAGGGGGTAGCAATGAAAAACTGTTTTTT.